One and the same sample provided the 6 T cell receptor beta chains below, sequenced in a study of cytomegalovirus exposure and HLA in healthy donors. 60 Vbeta and 13 Jbeta primers were used in PCR. Measured with immunoSEQ multiplex PCR; TCRdb has only the in-frame clones, and not every one. The sample records 160,000 or so clones, about 86% being singletons. Sequenced material: PBMCs. The receptor set was obtained from a woman aged 18-35 years in good health and CMV-seronegative.

J is TRBJ1-6 and V is TRBV6-1, with TRBD1 matching 7 bases. The CDR3 covers 14 residues. The germline V gene has CDR1 MNHNS and CDR2 SASEGT. The trim removed 11 bases at V and 7 bases at J, leaving 11 bases unmatched. CDR3 in DNA: TGTGCCGCGGCCCCCGGGACAGAGAATTCACCCCTCCACTTT. Translated: CAAAPGTENSPLHF.

This rearrangement joins TRBV6-5 to TRBJ2-7, with a weak D call TRBD2 (5 bases). The V end lost 4 bases, the J end lost 4 bases, and 14 bases lay between the germline ends. Germline V gives CDR1 MNHEY, CDR2 SVGAGI. The CDR3 loop spans 14 amino acids. CDR3 in amino acids: CASSSSGREYEQYF. The CDR3 DNA sequence: TGTGCCAGCAGTTCCTCCGGTCGGGAATACGAGCAGTACTTC.

The V call is TRBV2, the J call TRBJ1-2, with a weak D call TRBD1 (6 bases). Germline V gene sequence: CDR1 SNHLY, CDR2 FYNNEI. This CDR3 is built from 16 residues. V was cut by 6 bases and J by 8 bases, with 25 bases left in between. CDR3 DNA sequence: TGTGCCAGCAGAGAAACCTCAACAGGGCATCGGGAAGGCTACACCTTC. This encodes CASRETSTGHREGYTF.

This clone was recorded only once. The rearrangement uses TRBV4-1 and TRBJ1-6; 7 positions agree with TRBD1. Germline V gives CDR1 MGHRA, CDR2 YSYEKL. The CDR3 runs to 17 residues. V gave up 0 bases and J gave up 0 bases; unmatched junction bases: 2. CDR3 sequence reads: CASSQDRGSSYNSPLHF. The CDR3 bases are TGCGCCAGCAGCCAAGACAGGGGGAGCTCCTATAATTCACCCCTCCACTTT.

On this clone: The sample contains more than one DNA sequence encoding this CDR3. The genes are TRBV27 and TRBJ1-6, with D unresolved. Germline lookup yields CDR1 MNHEY and CDR2 SMNVEV (reference sequence). V lost 5 bases and J lost 7, with 9 bases in between. The CDR3 covers 13 residues. The CDR3 sequence: CASSPRGNSPLHF. CDR3 in DNA: TGTGCCAGCAGTCCCCGGGGAAATTCACCCCTCCACTTT.

The chain couples TRBV7-9 to TRBJ2-1, with 8 bases lining up with TRBD1. The ends lost 5 bases at V and 1 base at J; junction bases unmatched: 10. There are 17 residues in the CDR3. CDR1 is SEHNR and CDR2 is FQNEAQ in the germline V gene (reference sequence). CDR3 residues: CASSEKQGGNSYNEQFF. CDR3 bases: TGTGCCAGCAGCGAAAAACAGGGGGGAAATTCCTACAATGAGCAGTTCTTC. The complete variable domain, with remaining parts taken from reference TRBV7-9 and TRBJ2-1, reads DTGVSQNPRHKITKRGQNVTFRCDPISEHNRLYWYRQTLGQGPEFLTYFQNEAQLEKSRLLSDRFSAERPKGSFSTLEIQRTEQGDSAMYLCASSEKQGGNSYNEQFFGPGTRLTVL.